This T cell receptor (beta chain) was identified in a study of blood T cells in healthy people across ages. The authors ran a second PCR of about 6 to 11 cycles using a sample-barcoded 5' primer and a J-beta primer mix. TCRdb re-called the 5' RACE reads with MiXCR, one entry per CDR3 protein. The sample gives about 1,800,000 distinct CDR3 sequences, under 30% of which show up once; 7.7% is in the top ten. Trimming removed 1 base from V and 10 bases from J, with 20 bases in between. CDR1 MNHNS and CDR2 SASEGT come from the germline V gene. CDR3 length: 16 residues. This clonotype was recorded at least ten times.

This clonotype was sampled from a woman aged 30 to 39 in good health. The chain uses TRBV6-1 and TRBJ1-5; D not certain. Sequences were obtained from blood. The CDR3 nucleotides read TGTGCCAGCAGTGAAGGGCCCTCAGTTTTTGGTCGCCCCCAGCATTTT. It encodes CASSEGPSVFGRPQHF.